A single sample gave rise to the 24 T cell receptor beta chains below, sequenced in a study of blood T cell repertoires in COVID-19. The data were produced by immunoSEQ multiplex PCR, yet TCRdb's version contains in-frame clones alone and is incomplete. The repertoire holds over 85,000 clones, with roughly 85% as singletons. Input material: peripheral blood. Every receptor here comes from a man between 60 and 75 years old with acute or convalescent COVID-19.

CDR3 protein: CASSGGPASYRNTIYF. CDR3 DNA sequence: TGTGCCAGCAGTGGGGGGCCTGCCTCCTACCGAAACACCATATATTTT. V is TRBV6-1 and J is TRBJ1-3; a possible D gene is TRBD1 (6 bases). Per germline, CDR1 MNHNS and CDR2 SASEGT. Deletions cut 4 bases from V and 5 bases from J, with 18 bases between. The CDR3 spans 16 residues.

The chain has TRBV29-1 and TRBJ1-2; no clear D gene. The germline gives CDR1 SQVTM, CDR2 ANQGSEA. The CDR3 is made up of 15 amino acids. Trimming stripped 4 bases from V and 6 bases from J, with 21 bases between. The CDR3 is CSVGGSKYINDGYTF. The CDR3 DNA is TGCAGCGTTGGAGGGAGCAAATATATCAACGATGGCTACACCTTC.

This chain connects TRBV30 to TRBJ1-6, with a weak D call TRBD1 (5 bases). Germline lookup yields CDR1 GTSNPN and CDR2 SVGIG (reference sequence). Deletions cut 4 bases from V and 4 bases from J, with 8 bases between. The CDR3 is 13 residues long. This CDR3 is CAWMGGYNSPLHF. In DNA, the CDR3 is TGTGCCTGGATGGGGGGGTATAATTCACCCCTCCACTTT.

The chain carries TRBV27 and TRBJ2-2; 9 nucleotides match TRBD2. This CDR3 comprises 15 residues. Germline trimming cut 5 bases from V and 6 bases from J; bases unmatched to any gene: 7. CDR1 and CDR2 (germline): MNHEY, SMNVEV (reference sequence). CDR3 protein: CASSGRGGLPGELFF. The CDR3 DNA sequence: TGTGCCAGCAGTGGGCGGGGGGGCCTACCCGGGGAGCTGTTTTTT.

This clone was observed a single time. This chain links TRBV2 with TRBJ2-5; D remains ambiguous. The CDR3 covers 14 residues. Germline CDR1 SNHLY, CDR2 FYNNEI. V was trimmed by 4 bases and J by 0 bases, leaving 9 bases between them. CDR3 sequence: CASSVNSHQETQYF. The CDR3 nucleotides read TGTGCCAGCAGTGTCAACTCTCACCAAGAGACCCAGTACTTC.

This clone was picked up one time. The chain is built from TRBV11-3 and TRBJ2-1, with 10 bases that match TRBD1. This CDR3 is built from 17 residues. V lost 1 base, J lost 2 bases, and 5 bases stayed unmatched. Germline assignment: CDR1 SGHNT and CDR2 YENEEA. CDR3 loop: CASSLGGTGAAYNEQFF. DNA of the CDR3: TGTGCCAGCAGCTTAGGGGGGACAGGGGCGGCCTACAATGAGCAGTTCTTC.

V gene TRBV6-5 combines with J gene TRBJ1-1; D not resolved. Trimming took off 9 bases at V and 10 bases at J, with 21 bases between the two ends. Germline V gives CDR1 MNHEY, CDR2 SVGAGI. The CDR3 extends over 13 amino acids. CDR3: CARDPTDFSRAFF. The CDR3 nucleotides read TGTGCCAGAGACCCTACGGACTTTTCCAGAGCTTTCTTT.

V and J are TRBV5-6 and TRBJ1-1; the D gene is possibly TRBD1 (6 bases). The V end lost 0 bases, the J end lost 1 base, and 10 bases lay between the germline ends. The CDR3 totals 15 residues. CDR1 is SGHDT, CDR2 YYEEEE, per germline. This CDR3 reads CASSLGAGANTEAFF. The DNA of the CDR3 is TGTGCCAGCAGCTTGGGGGCGGGGGCGAACACTGAAGCTTTCTTT. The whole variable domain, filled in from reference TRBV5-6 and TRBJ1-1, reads DAGVTQSPTHLIKTRGQQVTLRCSPKSGHDTVSWYQQALGQGPQFIFQYYEEEERQRGNFPDRFSGHQFPNYSSELNVNALLLGDSALYLCASSLGAGANTEAFFGQGTRLTVV.

The DNA for the CDR3 is TGTGCCACCAGTCCAGGGGGCCAGGGGGATACGCAGTATTTT. This gives the protein CATSPGGQGDTQYF. The chain combines TRBV24-1 with TRBJ2-3, with 8 bases matching TRBD1. V lost 6 bases and J lost 6; bases outside the gene matches: 7. CDR1 KGHDR and CDR2 SFDVKD come from the germline V gene. The CDR3 loop spans 14 amino acids.

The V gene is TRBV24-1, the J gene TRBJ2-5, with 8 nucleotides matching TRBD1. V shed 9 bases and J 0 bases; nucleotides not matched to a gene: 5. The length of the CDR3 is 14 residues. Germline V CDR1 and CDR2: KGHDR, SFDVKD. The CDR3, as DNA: TGTGCCACCTCGACAGGGGCACACCAAGAGACCCAGTACTTC. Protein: CATSTGAHQETQYF.

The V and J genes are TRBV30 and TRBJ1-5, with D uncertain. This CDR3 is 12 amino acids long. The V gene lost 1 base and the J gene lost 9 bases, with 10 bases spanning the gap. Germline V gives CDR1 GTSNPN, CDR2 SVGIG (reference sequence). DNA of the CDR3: TGTGCCTGGAGTGGCGGGGTGGGGCCCCAGCATTTT. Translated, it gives CAWSGGVGPQHF.

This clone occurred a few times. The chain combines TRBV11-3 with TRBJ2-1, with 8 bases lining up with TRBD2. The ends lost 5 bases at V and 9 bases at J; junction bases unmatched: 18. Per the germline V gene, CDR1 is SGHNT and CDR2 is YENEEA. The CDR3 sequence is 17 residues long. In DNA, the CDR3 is TGTGCCAGCAGCCCTGACCGACGGGGGGGAAAAGGGGGTGAGCAGTTCTTC. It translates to CASSPDRRGGKGGEQFF.

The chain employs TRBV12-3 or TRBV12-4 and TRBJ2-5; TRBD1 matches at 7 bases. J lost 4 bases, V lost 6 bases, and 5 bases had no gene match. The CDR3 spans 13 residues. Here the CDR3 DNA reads TGTGCCAGCAGGCCGGGACAGAGAGAGACCCAGTACTTC. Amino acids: CASRPGQRETQYF.

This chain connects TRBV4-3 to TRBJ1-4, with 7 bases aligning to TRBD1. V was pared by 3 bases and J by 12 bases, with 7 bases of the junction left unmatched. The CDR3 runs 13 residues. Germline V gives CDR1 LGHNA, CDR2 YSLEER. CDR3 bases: TGCGCCAGCAGCCAGACCCGACAGGGACAACTGTTTTTT. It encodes CASSQTRQGQLFF.

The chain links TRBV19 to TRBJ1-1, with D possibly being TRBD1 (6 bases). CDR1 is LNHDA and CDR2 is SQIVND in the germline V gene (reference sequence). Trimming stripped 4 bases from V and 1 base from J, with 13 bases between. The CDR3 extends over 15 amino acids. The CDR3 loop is CASSRIDRPNTEAFF. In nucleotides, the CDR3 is TGTGCCAGTAGTAGAATAGACAGGCCGAACACTGAAGCTTTCTTT.

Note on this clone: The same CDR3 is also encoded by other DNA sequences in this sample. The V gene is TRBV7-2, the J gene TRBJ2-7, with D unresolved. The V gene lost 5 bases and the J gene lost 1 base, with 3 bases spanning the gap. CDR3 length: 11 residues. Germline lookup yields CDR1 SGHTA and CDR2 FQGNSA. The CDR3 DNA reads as TGTGCCAGCAGCCCATCCTACGAGCAGTACTTC. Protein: CASSPSYEQYF.

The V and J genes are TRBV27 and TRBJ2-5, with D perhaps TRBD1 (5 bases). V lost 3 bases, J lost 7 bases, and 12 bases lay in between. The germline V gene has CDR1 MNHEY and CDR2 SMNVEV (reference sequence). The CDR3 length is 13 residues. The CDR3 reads CASSFGHPGTQYF. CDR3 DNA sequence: TGTGCCAGCAGTTTCGGACACCCAGGGACCCAGTACTTC.

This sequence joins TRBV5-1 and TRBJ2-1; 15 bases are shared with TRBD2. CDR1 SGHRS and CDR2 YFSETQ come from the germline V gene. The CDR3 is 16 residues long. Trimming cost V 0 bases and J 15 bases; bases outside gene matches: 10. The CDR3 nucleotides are TGCGCCAGCAGCTTGGCCCCCAGGGGGACTAGCGGGGGGTGGTTCTTC. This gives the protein CASSLAPRGTSGGWFF.

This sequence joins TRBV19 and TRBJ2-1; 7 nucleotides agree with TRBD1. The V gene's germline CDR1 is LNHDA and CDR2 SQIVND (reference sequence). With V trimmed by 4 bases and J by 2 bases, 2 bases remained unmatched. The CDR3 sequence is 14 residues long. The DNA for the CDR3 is TGTGCCAGTAGTAGACAGGGAACCTACAATGAGCAGTTCTTC. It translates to CASSRQGTYNEQFF. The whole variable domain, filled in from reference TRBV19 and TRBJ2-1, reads DGGITQSPKYLFRKEGQNVTLSCEQNLNHDAMYWYRQDPGQGLRLIYYSQIVNDFQKGDIAEGYSVSREKKESFPLTVTSAQKNPTAFYLCASSRQGTYNEQFFGPGTRLTVL.

In DNA form, the CDR3 reads TGTGCCAGCAGCCAAGTACAGGGTGGCGAGCAGTACTTC. This sequence encodes CASSQVQGGEQYF. This chain joins TRBV3-1 (or the pseudogene TRBV3-2) and TRBJ2-7; D is perhaps TRBD1 (6 bases). The V gene's germline CDR1 is LGHDT and CDR2 YNNKEL (reference sequence). Trimming pared 1 base from V and 6 bases from J, leaving 10 bases between. CDR3 size: 13 residues.

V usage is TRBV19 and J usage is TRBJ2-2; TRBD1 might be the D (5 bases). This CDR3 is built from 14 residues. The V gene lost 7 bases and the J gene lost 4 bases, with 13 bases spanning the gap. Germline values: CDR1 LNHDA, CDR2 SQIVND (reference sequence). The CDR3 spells CASTDSTGTGELFF. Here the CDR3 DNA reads TGTGCCAGTACGGATTCTACAGGCACCGGGGAGCTGTTTTTT.

CDR3 amino acids: CASSLRLVRHNEQFF. The CDR3 DNA reads TGTGCCAGCAGCTTAAGGCTAGTACGGCACAATGAGCAGTTCTTC. The chain uses TRBV11-3 and TRBJ2-1; D is ambiguous. Per germline, CDR1 SGHNT and CDR2 YENEEA. The CDR3 totals 15 residues. Trimming removed 2 bases at V and 5 bases at J, with 13 bases between.

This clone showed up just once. CDR3 sequence (DNA): TGTGCCAGCAGTGTTAGGCGGGTGAACACCGGGGAGCTGTTTTTT. Translated: CASSVRRVNTGELFF. This rearrangement joins TRBV6-4 to TRBJ2-2; D may be TRBD2 (5 bases). The germline V and J ends were trimmed by 4 bases and 1 base, with 10 bases remaining between them. The CDR3 has 15 residues. Germline V gene data show CDR1 as MRHNA and CDR2 as SNTAGT.

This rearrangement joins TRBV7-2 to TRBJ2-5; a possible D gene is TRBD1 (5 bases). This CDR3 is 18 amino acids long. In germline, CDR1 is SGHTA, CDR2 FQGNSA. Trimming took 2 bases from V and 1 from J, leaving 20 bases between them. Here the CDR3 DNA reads TGTGCCAGCAGCTTATCACCCCCAGGGCAGATCACCCAAGAGACCCAGTACTTC. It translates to CASSLSPPGQITQETQYF.